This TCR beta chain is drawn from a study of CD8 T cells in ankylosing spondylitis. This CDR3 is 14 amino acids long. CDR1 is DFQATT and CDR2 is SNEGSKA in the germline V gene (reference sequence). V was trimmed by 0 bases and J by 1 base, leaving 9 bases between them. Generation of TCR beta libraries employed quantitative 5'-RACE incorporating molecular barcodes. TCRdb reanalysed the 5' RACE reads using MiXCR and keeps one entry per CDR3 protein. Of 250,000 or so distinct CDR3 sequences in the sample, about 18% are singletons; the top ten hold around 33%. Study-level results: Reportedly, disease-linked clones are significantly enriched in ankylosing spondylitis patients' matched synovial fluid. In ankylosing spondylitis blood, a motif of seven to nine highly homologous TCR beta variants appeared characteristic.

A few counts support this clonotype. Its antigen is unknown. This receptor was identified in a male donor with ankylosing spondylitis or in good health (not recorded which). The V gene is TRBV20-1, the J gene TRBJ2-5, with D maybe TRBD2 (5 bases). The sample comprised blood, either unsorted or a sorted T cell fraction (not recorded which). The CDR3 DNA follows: TGCAGTGCTAGAGATCCGGGAACCCAAGAGACCCAGTACTTC. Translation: CSARDPGTQETQYF.